What follows is one TCR beta chain and its context. These data are taken from a study of T-cell memory formation after mild COVID-19. UMIs and sample barcodes were carried by the TCR alpha and TCR beta cDNA libraries that 5'RACE produced using constant-segment primers. MiXCR, applied by TCRdb to the 5' RACE reads, yields one record per CDR3 protein. This table holds under 200,000 distinct CDR3 sequences, about a third found once. The clonotype originates from an adult woman who had mild COVID-19 (a few samples of this study predate the infection). Cell type and time point are not known. Sequenced: PBMCs or a T cell subset sorted from them (not recorded which).

CDR3: CASSWRSGGLVGETQYF. Written as DNA, the CDR3 is TGTGCCAGCAGTTGGCGTAGCGGGGGCCTCGTAGGAGAGACCCAGTACTTC. The chain is built from TRBV5-6 and TRBJ2-5; 9 nucleotides agree with TRBD2. V lost 5 bases, J lost 4 bases, and 15 bases stayed unmatched. Germline V gene data show CDR1 as SGHDT and CDR2 as YYEEEE. The CDR3 runs 17 residues.